This paragraph covers one T cell receptor (beta chain) sequence. Its antigen is still unknown. Germline V CDR1 and CDR2: KGHDR, SFDVKD. CDR3 size: 15 residues. The data stem from a study of post-analysis software for immune sequencing data. The TCR beta cDNA libraries carried unique molecular identifiers. From the PCR reads, TCRdb called clonotypes with MiXCR, one entry per CDR3 protein. The sample includes 650,000 to 900,000 distinct CDR3 sequences, just over 45% of them seen just once. Whole-study findings and limits: The study found TRBV5-6, TRBV5-1 and TRBV20-1 among about 5 TRBV segments more frequent in patients than controls.

The sequencing sample was made of blood. This chain links TRBV24-1 with TRBJ2-4, with a weak D call TRBD1 (5 bases). The J call may not be correct, given that the DNA end is closer to TRBJ2-7. This TCR came from a girl between 5 and 17 years old with multiple sclerosis. CDR3 sequence reads: CATSASSTRGYEQYF. CDR3 nucleotide sequence: TGTGCCACCAGTGCCTCCTCCACAAGGGGATACGAGCAGTACTTC.